This entry lists 3 T cell receptor beta chains sequenced from one sample in a study of blood T cell repertoires in COVID-19. Generated by immunoSEQ multiplex PCR, the TCRdb table keeps only in-frame clones and is missing some. This table holds hundreds of thousands of clones, roughly 80% found once. The sample consisted of peripheral blood. The receptors derive from an elderly woman with acute or convalescent COVID-19.

Written as DNA, the CDR3 is TGCGCCAGCAGTGGGGGACAGGGGGCCTTCTCTGGAAACACCATATATTTT. It translates to CASSGGQGAFSGNTIYF. The chain has TRBV5-1 and TRBJ1-3; TRBD1 agrees at 12 bases. This CDR3 comprises 17 residues. V was pared by 5 bases and J by 0 bases, with 6 bases of the junction left unmatched. In germline, CDR1 is SGHRS, CDR2 YFSETQ.

V is TRBV2 and J is TRBJ1-6; 10 nucleotides match TRBD1. The CDR3 has 18 residues. Trimming cost V 6 bases and J 8 bases; bases outside gene matches: 16. CDR1 and CDR2 (germline): SNHLY, FYNNEI. In DNA, the CDR3 is TGTGCCAGCAGGGGGACAGGGGACCTTCAGCGGTATGATTCACCCCTCCACTTT. It codes for CASRGTGDLQRYDSPLHF.

The rearrangement joins TRBV12-3 or TRBV12-4 to TRBJ1-2, with D tentatively TRBD1 (6 bases). This CDR3 is 12 amino acids long. V lost 10 bases to trimming and J lost 5 bases, with 14 bases between them. This CDR3 is CATQRTGYGYTF. CDR3 DNA: TGTGCCACCCAAAGAACAGGGTATGGCTACACCTTC.